The present T cell receptor (beta chain) was sequenced within a study of blood T cell repertoires in COVID-19. Study at large: Some COVID-19 samples were acute and others convalescent; all came from the United States, Italy and Spain.

Per the germline V gene, CDR1 is ENHRY and CDR2 is SYGVKD. J gave up 7 bases and V 5 bases, and 6 bases lay outside the gene matches. CDR3 length: 15 amino acids. As processed by the authors: It was from reference gene primer amplification that nucleated cell counts were estimated. Some clones are missing from TCRdb's copy, which holds only in-frame ones; the method was immunoSEQ multiplex PCR. V, J and clone size are those of that table, while D and trimming were read from the DNA. The sample lists 270,000 or so clones, 70% to 90% occurring once. This chain uses TRBV10-3 with TRBJ1-6; 9 nucleotides line up with TRBD1. The receptor was derived from a woman between 35 and 50 years old with acute COVID-19. The sample taken for sequencing was PBMCs or T cells enriched from blood (not recorded which). In DNA form, the CDR3 reads TGTGCCATCAGTATACAGGGGGCAGGGAATTCACCCCTCCACTTT. The encoded protein is CAISIQGAGNSPLHF.